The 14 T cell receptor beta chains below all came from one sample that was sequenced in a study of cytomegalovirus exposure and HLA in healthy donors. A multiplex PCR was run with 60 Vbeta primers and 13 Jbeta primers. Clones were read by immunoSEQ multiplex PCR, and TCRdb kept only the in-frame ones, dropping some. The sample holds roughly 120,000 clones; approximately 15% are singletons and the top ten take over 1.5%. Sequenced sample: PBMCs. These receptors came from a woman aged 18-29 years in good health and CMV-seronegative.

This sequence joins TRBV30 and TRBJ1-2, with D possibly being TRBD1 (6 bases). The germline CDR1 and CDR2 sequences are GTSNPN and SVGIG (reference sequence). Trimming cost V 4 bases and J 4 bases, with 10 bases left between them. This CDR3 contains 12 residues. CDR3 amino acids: CAWTVGGYGYTF. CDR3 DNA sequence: TGTGCCTGGACTGTAGGGGGCTATGGCTACACCTTC. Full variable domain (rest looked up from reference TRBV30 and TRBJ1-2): SQTIHQWPATLVQPVGSPLSLECTVEGTSNPNLYWYRQAAGRGLQLLFYSVGIGQISSEVPQNLSASRPQDRQFILSSKKLLLSDSGFYLCAWTVGGYGYTFGSGTRLTVV.

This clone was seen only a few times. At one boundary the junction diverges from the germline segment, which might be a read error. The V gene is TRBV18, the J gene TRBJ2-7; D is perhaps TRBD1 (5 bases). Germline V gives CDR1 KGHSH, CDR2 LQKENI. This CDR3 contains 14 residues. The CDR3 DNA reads TGTGCCACCTCACTGGCAGGGAACACCTACGAGCAGTACTTC. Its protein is CATSLAGNTYEQYF.

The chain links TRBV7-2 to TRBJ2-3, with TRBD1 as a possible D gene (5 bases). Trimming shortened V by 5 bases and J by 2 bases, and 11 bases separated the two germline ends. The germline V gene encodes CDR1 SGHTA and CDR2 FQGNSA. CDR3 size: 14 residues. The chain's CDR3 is CASSTRQTTDTQYF. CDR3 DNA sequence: TGTGCCAGCAGCACACGACAGACCACAGATACGCAGTATTTT.

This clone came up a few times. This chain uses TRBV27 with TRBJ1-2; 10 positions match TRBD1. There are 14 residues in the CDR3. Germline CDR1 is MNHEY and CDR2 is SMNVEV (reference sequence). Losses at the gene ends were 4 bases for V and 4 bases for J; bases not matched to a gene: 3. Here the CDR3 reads CASSSTGGRYGYTF. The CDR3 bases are TGTGCCAGCAGTTCGACAGGGGGCCGCTATGGCTACACCTTC.

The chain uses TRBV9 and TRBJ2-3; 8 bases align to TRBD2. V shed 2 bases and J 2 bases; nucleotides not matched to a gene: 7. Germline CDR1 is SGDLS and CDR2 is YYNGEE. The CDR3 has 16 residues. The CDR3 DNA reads TGTGCCAGCAGCGTCGTGCGGGGGGCATTCACAGATACGCAGTATTTT. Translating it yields CASSVVRGAFTDTQYF.

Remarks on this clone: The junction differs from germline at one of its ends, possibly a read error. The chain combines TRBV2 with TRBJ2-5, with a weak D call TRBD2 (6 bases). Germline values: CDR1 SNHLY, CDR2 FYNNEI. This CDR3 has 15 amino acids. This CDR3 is CASSERRGSQEAQYF. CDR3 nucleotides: TGTGCCAGCAGTGAACGGCGGGGTTCACAAGAGGCCCAGTACTTC.

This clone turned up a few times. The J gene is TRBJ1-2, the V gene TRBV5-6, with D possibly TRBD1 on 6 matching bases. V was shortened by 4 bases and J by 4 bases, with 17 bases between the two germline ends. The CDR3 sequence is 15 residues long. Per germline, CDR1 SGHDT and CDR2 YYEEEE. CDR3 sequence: CASSATGTELYGYTF. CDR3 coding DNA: TGTGCCAGCAGCGCTACAGGGACCGAACTCTATGGCTACACCTTC.

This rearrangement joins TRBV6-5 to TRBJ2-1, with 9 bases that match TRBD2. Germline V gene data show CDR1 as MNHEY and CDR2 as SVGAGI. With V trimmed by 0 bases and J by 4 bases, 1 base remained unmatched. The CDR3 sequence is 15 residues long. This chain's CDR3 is CASSYSTSGYNEQFF. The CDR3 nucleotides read TGTGCCAGCAGTTACTCGACTAGCGGTTACAATGAGCAGTTCTTC.

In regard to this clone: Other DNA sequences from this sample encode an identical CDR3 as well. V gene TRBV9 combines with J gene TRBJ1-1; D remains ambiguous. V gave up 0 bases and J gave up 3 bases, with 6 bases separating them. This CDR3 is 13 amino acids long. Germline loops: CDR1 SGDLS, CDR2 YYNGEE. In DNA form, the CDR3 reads TGTGCCAGCAGCGTAGGGCAGTACACTGAAGCTTTCTTT. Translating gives CASSVGQYTEAFF.

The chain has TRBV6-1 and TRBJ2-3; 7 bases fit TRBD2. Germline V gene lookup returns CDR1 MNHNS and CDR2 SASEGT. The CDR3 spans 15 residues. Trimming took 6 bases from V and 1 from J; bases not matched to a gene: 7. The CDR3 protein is CASSPLSGGTDTQYF. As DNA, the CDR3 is TGTGCCAGCAGCCCACTCAGCGGGGGCACAGATACGCAGTATTTT.

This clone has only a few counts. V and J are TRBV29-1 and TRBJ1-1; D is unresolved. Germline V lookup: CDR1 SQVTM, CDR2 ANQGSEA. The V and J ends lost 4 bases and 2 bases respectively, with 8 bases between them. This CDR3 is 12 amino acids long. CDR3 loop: CSVVRVNTEAFF. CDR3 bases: TGCAGCGTTGTAAGAGTTAACACTGAAGCTTTCTTT.

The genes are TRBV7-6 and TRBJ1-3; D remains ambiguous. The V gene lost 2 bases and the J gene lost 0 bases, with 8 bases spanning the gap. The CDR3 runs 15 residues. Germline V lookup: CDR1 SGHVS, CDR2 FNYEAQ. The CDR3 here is CASSLNLGSGNTIYF. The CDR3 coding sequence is TGTGCCAGCAGCTTAAATCTCGGCTCTGGAAACACCATATATTTT.

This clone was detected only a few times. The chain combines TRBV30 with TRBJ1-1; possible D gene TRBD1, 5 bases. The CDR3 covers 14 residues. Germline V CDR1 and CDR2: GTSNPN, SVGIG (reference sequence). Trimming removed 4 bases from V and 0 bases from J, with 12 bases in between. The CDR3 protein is CAWNGAFMNTEAFF. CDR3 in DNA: TGTGCCTGGAATGGGGCCTTTATGAACACTGAAGCTTTCTTT. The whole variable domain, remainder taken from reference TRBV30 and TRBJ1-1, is SQTIHQWPATLVQPVGSPLSLECTVEGTSNPNLYWYRQAAGRGLQLLFYSVGIGQISSEVPQNLSASRPQDRQFILSSKKLLLSDSGFYLCAWNGAFMNTEAFFGQGTRLTVV.

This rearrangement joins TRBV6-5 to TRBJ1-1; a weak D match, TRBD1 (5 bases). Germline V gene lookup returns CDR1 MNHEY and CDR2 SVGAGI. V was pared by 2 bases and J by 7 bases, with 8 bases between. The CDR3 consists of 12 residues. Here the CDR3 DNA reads TGTGCCAGCAGTTACCGAACAGGTGAAGCTTTCTTT. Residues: CASSYRTGEAFF.